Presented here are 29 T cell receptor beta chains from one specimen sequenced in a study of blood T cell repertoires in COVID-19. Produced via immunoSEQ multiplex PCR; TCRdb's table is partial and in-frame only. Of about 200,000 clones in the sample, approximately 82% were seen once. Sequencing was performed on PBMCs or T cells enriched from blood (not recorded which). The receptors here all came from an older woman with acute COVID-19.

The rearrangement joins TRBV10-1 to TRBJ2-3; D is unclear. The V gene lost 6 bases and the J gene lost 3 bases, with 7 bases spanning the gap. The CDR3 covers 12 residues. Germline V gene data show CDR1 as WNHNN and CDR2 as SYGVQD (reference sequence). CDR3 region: CASRGETDTQYF. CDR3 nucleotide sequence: TGCGCCAGCAGGGGCGAAACAGATACGCAGTATTTT.

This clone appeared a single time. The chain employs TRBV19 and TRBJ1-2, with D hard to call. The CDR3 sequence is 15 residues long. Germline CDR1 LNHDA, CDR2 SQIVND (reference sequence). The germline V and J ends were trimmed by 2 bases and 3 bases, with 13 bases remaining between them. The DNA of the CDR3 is TGTGCCAGTAGTATAAGCAGGCAGCAAGACTATGGCTACACCTTC. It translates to CASSISRQQDYGYTF.

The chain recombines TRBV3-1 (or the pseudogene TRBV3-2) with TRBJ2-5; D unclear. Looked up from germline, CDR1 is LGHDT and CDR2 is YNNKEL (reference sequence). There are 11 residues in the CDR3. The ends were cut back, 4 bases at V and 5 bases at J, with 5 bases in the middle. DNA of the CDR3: TGTGCCAGCAGCCTGGCCGAGACCCAGTACTTC. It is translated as CASSLAETQYF.

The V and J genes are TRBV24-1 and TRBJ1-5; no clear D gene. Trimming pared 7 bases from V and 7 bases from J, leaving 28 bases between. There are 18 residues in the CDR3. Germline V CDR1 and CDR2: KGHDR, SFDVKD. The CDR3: CATRRPLFPAGMRQPQHF. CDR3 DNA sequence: TGTGCCACCAGGCGTCCCCTCTTCCCAGCAGGAATGAGACAGCCCCAGCATTTT.

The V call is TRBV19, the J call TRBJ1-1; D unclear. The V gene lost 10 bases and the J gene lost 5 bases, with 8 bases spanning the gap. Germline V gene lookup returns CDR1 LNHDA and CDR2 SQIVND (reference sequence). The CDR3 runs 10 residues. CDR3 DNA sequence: TGTGCCACCCTAACGACTGAAGCTTTCTTT. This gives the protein CATLTTEAFF.

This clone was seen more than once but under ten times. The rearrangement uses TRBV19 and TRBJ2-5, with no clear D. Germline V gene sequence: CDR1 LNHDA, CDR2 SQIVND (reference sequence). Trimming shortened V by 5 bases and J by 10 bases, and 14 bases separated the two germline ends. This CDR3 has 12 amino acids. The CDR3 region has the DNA TGTGCCAGTAGTTTCTTACATGGTGACCAGTACTTC. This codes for CASSFLHGDQYF.

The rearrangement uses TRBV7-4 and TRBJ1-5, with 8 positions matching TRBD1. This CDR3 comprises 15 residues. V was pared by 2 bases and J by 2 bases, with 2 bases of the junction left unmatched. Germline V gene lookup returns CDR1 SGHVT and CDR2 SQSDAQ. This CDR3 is CASSLTTGGNQPQHF. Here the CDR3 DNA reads TGTGCCAGCAGCTTAACGACAGGGGGCAATCAGCCCCAGCATTTT.

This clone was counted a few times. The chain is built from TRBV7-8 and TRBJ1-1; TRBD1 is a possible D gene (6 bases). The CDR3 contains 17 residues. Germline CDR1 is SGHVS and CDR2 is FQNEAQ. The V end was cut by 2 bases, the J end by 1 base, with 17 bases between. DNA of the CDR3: TGTGCCAGCAGCTTAAATTCAGGGGCTGGTAGGAACACTGAAGCTTTCTTT. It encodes CASSLNSGAGRNTEAFF.

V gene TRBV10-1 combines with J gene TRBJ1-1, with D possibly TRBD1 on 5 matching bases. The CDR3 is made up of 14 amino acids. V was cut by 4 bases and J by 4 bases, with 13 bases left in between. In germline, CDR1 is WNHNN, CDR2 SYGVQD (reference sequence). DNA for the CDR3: TGCGCCAGCAGTGCGACAGTGGGCTCCACTGAAGCTTTCTTT. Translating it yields CASSATVGSTEAFF.

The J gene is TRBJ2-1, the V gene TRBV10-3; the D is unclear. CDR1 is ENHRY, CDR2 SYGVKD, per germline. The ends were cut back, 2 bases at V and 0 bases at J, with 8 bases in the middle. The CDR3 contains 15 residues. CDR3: CAISEGHSSYNEQFF. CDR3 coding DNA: TGTGCCATCAGTGAGGGGCATAGCTCCTACAATGAGCAGTTCTTC.

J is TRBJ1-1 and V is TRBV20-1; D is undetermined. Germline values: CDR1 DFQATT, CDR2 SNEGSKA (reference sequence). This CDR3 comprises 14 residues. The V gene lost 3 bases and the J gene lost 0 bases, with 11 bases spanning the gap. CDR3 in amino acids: CSASWAGLNTEAFF. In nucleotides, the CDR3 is TGCAGTGCTAGTTGGGCAGGATTGAACACTGAAGCTTTCTTT.

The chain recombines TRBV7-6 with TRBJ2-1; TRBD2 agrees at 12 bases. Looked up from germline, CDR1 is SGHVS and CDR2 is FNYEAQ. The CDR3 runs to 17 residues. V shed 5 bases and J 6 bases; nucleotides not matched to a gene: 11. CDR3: CASSRALLAGGLNEQFF. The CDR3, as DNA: TGTGCCAGCAGCCGCGCCCTACTAGCGGGGGGCCTCAATGAGCAGTTCTTC. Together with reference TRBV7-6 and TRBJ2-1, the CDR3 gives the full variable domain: GAGVSQSPRYKVTKRGQDVALRCDPISGHVSLYWYRQALGQGPEFLTYFNYEAQQDKSGLPNDRFSAERPEGSISTLTIQRTEQRDSAMYRCASSRALLAGGLNEQFFGPGTRLTVL.

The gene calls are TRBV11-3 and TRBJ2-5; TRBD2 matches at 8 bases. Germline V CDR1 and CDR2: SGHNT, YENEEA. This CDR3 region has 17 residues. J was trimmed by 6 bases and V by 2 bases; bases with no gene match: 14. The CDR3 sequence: CASSLKTSGRFIQTQYF. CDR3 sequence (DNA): TGTGCCAGCAGCTTAAAAACCAGCGGGAGATTTATACAGACCCAGTACTTC.

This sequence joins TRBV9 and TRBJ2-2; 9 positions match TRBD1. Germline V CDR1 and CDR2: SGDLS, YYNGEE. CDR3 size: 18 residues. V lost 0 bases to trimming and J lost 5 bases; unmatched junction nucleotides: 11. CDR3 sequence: CASSVVIGGGTGTGELFF. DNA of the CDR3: TGTGCCAGCAGCGTAGTAATTGGCGGAGGGACAGGGACCGGGGAGCTGTTTTTT.

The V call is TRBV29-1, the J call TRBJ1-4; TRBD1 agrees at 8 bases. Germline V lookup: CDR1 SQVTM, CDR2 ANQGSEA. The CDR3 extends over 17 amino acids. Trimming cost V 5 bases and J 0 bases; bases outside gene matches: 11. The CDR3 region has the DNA TGCAGCGTTAGGAGGTGGGACAGGAGTACAACTAATGAAAAACTGTTTTTT. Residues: CSVRRWDRSTTNEKLFF.

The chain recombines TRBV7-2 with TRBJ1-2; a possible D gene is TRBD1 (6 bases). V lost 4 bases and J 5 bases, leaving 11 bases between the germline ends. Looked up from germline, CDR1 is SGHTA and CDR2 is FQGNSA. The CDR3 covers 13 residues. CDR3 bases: TGTGCCAGCAGCTCCCGGGACATATATGGCTACACCTTC. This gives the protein CASSSRDIYGYTF.

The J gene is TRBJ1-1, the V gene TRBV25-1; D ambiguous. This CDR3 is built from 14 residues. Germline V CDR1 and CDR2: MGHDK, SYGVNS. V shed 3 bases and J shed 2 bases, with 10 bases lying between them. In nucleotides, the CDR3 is TGTGCCAGCAGTGACGGGAGGACTAACACTGAAGCTTTCTTT. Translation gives CASSDGRTNTEAFF.

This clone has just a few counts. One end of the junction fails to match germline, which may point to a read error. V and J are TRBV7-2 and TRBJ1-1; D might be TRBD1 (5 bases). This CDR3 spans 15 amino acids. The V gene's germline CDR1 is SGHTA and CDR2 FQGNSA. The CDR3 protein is CASSLDRGMKTEAFF. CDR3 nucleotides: TGTGCCAGCAGCTTAGACCGGGGGATGAAGACTGAAGCTTTCTTT.

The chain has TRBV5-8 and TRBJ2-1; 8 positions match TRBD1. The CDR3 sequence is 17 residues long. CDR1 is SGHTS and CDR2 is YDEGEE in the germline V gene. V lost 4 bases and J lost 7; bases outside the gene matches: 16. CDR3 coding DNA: TGTGCCAGCAGCCTTATGTCCACAGGGGGTAGAGGGAATGAGCAGTTCTTC. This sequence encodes CASSLMSTGGRGNEQFF. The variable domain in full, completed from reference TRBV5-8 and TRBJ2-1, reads EAGVTQSPTHLIKTRGQQATLRCSPISGHTSVYWYQQALGLGLQFLLWYDEGEERNRGNFPPRFSGRQFPNYSSELNVNALELEDSALYLCASSLMSTGGRGNEQFFGPGTRLTVL.

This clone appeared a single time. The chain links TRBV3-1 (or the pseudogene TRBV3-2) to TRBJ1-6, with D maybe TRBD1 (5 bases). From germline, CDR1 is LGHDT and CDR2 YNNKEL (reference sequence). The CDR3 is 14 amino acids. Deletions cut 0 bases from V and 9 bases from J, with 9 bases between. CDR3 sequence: CASSQDRVASPLHF. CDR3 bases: TGTGCCAGCAGCCAAGACAGGGTGGCTTCACCCCTCCACTTT.

The CDR3 DNA reads as TGCGCCAGCAGGAATCCGGGACAGGTTGGACCGATGGGAAAACTGTTTTTT. Translated, it gives CASRNPGQVGPMGKLFF. The V and J genes are TRBV4-1 and TRBJ1-4; the match to TRBD1 covers 8 bases. V shed 6 bases and J 10 bases; nucleotides not matched to a gene: 19. The CDR3 sequence is 17 residues long. Germline V gene sequence: CDR1 MGHRA, CDR2 YSYEKL.

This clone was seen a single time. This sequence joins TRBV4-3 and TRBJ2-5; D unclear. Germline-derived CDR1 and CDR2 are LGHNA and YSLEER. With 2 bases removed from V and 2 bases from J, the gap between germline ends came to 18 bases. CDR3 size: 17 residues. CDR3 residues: CASSQFRGFDPQETQYF. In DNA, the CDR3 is TGCGCCAGCAGCCAATTCAGAGGTTTTGACCCACAAGAGACCCAGTACTTC.

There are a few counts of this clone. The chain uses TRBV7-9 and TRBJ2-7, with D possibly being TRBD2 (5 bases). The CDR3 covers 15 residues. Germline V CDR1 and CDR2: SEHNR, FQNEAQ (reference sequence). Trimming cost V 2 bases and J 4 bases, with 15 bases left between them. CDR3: CASSLKGYEGYEQYF. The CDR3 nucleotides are TGTGCCAGCAGCTTAAAGGGATATGAGGGATACGAGCAGTACTTC. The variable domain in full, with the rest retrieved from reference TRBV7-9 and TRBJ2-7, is DTGVSQNPRHKITKRGQNVTFRCDPISEHNRLYWYRQTLGQGPEFLTYFQNEAQLEKSRLLSDRFSAERPKGSFSTLEIQRTEQGDSAMYLCASSLKGYEGYEQYFGPGTRLTVT.

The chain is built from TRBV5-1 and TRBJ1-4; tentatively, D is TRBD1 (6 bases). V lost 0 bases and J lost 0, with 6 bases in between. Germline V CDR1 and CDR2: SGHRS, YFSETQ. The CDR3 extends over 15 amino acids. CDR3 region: CASSLAGATNEKLFF. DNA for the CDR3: TGCGCCAGCAGCTTGGCAGGGGCAACTAATGAAAAACTGTTTTTT.

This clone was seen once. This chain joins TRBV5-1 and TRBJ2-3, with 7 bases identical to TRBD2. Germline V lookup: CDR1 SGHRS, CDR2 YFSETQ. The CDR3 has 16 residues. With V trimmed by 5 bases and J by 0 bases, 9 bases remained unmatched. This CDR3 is CASRTGGSQSTDTQYF. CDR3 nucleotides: TGCGCCAGCAGGACCGGGGGGTCACAGAGCACAGATACGCAGTATTTT.

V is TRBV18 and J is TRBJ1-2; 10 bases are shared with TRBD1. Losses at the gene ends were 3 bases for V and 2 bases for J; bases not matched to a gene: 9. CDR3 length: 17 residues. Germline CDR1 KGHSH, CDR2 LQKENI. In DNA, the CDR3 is TGTGCCAGCTCACCGCGCTCTGGGGGACAGGGGAACTATGGCTACACCTTC. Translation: CASSPRSGGQGNYGYTF.

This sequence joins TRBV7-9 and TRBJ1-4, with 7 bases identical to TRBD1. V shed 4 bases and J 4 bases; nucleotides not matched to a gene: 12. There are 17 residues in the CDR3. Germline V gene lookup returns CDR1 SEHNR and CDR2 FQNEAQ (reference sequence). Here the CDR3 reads CASSSASGGSGNEKLFF. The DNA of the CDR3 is TGTGCCAGCAGCTCCGCATCAGGGGGTTCGGGTAATGAAAAACTGTTTTTT.

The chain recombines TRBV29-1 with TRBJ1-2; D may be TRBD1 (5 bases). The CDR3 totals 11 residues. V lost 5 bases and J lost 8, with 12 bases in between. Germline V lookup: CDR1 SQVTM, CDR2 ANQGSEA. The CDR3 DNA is TGCAGCGTTCCGGGGGGGGTAGGCTACACCTTC. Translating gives CSVPGGVGYTF.

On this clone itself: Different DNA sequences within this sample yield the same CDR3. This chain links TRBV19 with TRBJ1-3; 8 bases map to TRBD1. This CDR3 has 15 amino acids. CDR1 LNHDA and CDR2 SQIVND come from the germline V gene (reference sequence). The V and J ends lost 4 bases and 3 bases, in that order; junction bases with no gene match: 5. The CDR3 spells CASSTQTGDGNTIYF. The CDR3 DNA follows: TGTGCCAGTAGTACGCAGACAGGGGATGGAAACACCATATATTTT.